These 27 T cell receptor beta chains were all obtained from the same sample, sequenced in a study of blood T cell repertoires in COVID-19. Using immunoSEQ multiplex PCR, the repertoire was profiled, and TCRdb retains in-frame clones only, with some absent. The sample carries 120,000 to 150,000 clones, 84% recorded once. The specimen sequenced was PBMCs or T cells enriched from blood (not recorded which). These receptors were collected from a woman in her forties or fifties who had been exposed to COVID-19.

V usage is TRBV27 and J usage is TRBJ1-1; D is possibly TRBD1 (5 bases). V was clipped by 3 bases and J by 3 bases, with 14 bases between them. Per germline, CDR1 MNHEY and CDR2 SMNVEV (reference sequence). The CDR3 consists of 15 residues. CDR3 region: CASSFNGAGHTEAFF. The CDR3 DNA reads TGTGCCAGCAGTTTCAATGGAGCGGGACACACTGAAGCTTTCTTT.

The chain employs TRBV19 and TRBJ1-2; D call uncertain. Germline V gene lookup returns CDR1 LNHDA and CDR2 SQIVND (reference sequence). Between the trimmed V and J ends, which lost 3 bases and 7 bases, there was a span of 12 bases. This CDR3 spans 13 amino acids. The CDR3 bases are TGTGCCAGTAGTATTTTGGCAGGTGGTGGCTACACCTTC. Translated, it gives CASSILAGGGYTF.

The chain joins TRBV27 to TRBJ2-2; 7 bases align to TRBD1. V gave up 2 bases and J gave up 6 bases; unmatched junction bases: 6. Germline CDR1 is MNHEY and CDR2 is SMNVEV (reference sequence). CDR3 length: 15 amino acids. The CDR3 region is CASSLLTGAPGELFF. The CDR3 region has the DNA TGTGCCAGCAGTTTACTAACAGGGGCTCCCGGGGAGCTGTTTTTT.

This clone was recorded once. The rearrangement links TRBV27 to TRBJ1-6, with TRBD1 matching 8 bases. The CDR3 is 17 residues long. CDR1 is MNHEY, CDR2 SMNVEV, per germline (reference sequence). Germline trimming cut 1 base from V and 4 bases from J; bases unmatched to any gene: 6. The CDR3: CASSLLYRTGYNSPLHF. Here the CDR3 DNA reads TGTGCCAGCAGTTTATTATACCGGACAGGGTATAATTCACCCCTCCACTTT.

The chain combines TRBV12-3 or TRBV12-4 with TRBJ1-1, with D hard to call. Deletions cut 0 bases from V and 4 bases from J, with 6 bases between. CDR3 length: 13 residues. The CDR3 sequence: CASSLAAVTEAFF. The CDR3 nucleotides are TGTGCCAGCAGTTTAGCGGCAGTCACTGAAGCTTTCTTT.

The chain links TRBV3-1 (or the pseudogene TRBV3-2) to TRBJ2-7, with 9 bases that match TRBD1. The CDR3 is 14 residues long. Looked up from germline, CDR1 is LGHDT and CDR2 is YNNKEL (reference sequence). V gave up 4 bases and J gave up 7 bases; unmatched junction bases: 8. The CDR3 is CASSLGTGSGEQYF. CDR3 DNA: TGTGCCAGCAGCCTTGGGACAGGGAGTGGGGAGCAGTACTTC.

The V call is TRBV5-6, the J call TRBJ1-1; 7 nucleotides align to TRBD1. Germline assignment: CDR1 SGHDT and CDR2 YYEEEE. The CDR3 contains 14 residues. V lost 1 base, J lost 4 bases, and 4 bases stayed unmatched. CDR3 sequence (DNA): TGTGCCAGCAGCTTGAGGACAGGACCCACTGAAGCTTTCTTT. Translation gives CASSLRTGPTEAFF.

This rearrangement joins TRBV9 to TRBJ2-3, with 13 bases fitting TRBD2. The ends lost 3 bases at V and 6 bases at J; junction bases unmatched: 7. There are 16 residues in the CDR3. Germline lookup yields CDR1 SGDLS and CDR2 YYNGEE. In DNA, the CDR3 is TGTGCCAGCAGCGATGGGGAGACTAGCGGGAGGGATACGCAGTATTTT. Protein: CASSDGETSGRDTQYF.

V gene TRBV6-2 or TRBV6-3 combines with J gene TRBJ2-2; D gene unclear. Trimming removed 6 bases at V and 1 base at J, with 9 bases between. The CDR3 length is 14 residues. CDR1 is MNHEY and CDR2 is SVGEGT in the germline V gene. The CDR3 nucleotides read TGTGCCAGCAGGCCTATAATGAACACCGGGGAGCTGTTTTTT. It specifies CASRPIMNTGELFF.

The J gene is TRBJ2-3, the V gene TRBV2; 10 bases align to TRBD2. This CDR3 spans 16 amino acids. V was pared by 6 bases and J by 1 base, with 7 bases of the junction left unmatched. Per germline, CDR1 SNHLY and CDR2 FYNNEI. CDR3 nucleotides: TGTGCCAGCAGCCTGCGGACTAGCGGAGGCACAGATACGCAGTATTTT. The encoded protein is CASSLRTSGGTDTQYF.

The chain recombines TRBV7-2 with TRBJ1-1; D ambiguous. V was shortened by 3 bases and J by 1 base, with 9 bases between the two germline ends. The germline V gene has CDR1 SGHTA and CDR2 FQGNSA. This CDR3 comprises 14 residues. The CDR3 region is CASSLGGGNTEAFF. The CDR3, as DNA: TGTGCCAGCAGCTTGGGTGGCGGGAACACTGAAGCTTTCTTT.

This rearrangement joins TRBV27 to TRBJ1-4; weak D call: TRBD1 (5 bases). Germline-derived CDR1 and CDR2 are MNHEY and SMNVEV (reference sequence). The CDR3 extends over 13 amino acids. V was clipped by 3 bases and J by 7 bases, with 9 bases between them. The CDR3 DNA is TGTGCCAGCAGTTTCGCAGGGCCTGAAAAACTGTTTTTT. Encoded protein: CASSFAGPEKLFF.

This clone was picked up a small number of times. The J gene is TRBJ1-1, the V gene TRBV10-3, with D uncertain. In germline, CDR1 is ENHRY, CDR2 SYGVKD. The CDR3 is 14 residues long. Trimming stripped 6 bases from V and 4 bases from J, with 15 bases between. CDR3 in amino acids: CAIRTPGEVTEAFF. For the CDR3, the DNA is TGTGCCATCAGAACTCCCGGAGAGGTCACTGAAGCTTTCTTT.

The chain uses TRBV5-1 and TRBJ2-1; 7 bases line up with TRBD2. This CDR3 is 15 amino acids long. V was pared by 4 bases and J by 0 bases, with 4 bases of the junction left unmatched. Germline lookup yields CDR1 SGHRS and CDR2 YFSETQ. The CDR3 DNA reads TGCGCCAGCAGCGCCGGGGGGAGCTCCTACAATGAGCAGTTCTTC. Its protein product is CASSAGGSSYNEQFF.

CDR3 sequence: CASSLVDRGKLFF. The DNA of the CDR3 is TGTGCCAGCAGTTTAGTCGACAGGGGAAAACTGTTTTTT. The chain has TRBV12-3 or TRBV12-4 and TRBJ1-4; 8 bases map to TRBD1. The CDR3 has 13 residues. Trimming removed 1 base from V and 10 bases from J; junction bases left unmatched: 2.

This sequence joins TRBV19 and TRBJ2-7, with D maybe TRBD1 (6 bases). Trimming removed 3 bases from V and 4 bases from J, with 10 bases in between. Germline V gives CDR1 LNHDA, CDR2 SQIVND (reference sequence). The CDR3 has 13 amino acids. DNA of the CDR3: TGTGCCAGTAGTATTGGACAGTATTACGAGCAGTACTTC. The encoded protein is CASSIGQYYEQYF.

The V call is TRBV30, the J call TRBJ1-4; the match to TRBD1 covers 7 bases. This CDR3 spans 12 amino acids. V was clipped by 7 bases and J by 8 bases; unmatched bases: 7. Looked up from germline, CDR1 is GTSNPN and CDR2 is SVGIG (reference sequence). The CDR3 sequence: CASSTGVEKLFF. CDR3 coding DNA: TGTGCCTCATCAACAGGGGTAGAAAAACTGTTTTTT.

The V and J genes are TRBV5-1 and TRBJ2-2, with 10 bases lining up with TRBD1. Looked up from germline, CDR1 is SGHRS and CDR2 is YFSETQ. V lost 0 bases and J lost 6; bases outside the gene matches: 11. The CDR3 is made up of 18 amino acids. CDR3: CASSLGAGDRGIAGELFF. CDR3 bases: TGCGCCAGCAGCTTGGGGGCTGGGGACAGGGGAATCGCCGGGGAGCTGTTTTTT.

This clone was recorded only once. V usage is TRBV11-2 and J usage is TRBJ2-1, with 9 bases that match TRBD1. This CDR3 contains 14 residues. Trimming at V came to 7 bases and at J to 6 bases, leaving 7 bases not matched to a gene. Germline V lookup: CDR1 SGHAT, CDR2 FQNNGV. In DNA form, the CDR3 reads TGTGCCAGCAACCTACAGGGGGCCCCCAATGAGCAGTTCTTC. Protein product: CASNLQGAPNEQFF.

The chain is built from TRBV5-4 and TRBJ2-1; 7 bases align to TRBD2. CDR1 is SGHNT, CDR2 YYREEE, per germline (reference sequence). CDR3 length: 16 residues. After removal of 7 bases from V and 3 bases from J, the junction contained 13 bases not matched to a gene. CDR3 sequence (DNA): TGTGCCAGCGTCGTGACTGGCGGGAGCCACTACAATGAGCAGTTCTTC. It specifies CASVVTGGSHYNEQFF.

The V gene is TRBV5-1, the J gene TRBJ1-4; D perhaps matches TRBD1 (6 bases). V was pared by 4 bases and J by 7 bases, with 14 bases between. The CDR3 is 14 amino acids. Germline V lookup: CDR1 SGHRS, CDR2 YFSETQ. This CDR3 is CASSPDRLGEKLFF. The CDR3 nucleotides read TGCGCCAGCAGCCCAGACAGGCTTGGTGAAAAACTGTTTTTT.

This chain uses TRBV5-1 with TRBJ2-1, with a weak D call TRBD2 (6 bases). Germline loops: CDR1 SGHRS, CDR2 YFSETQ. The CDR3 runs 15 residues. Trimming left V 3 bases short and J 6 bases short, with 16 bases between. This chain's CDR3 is CASSWRDSPGNEQFF. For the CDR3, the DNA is TGCGCCAGCAGCTGGCGGGACTCCCCCGGCAATGAGCAGTTCTTC.

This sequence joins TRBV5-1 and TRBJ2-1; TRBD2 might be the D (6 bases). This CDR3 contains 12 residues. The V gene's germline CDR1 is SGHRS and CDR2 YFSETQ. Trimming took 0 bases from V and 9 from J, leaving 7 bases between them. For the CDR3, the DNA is TGCGCCAGCAGCTTGGAGGGAGGTGAGCAGTTCTTC. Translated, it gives CASSLEGGEQFF.

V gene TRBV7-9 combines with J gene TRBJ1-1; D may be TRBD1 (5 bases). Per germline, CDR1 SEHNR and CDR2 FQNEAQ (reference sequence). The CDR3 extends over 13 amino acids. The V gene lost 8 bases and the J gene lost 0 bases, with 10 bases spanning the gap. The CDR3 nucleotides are TGTGCCAGCGAAAAGGGGATGAACACTGAAGCTTTCTTT. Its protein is CASEKGMNTEAFF.

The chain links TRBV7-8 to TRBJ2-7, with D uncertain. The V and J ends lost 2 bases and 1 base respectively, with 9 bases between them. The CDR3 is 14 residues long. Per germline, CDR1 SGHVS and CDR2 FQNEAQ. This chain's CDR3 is CASSLSSGSYEQYF. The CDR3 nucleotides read TGTGCCAGCAGCTTATCCAGTGGTTCCTACGAGCAGTACTTC. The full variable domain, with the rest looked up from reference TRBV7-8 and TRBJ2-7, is GAGVSQSPRYKVAKRGQDVALRCDPISGHVSLFWYQQALGQGPEFLTYFQNEAQLDKSGLPSDRFFAERPEGSVSTLKIQRTQQEDSAVYLCASSLSSGSYEQYFGPGTRLTVT.

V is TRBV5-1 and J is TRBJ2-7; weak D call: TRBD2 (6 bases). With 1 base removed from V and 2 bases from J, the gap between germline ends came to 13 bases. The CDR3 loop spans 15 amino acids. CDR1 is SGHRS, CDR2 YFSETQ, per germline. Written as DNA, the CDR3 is TGCGCCAGCAGCTTGTTTGGAGGGGTTGCCTACGAGCAGTACTTC. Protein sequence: CASSLFGGVAYEQYF.

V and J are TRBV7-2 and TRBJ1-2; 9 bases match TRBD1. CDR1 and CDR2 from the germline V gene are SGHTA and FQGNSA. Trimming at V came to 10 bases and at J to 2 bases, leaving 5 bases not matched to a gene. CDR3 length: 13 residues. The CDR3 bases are TGTGCCATAGACAGGGGGTGGAACTATGGCTACACCTTC. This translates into CAIDRGWNYGYTF.